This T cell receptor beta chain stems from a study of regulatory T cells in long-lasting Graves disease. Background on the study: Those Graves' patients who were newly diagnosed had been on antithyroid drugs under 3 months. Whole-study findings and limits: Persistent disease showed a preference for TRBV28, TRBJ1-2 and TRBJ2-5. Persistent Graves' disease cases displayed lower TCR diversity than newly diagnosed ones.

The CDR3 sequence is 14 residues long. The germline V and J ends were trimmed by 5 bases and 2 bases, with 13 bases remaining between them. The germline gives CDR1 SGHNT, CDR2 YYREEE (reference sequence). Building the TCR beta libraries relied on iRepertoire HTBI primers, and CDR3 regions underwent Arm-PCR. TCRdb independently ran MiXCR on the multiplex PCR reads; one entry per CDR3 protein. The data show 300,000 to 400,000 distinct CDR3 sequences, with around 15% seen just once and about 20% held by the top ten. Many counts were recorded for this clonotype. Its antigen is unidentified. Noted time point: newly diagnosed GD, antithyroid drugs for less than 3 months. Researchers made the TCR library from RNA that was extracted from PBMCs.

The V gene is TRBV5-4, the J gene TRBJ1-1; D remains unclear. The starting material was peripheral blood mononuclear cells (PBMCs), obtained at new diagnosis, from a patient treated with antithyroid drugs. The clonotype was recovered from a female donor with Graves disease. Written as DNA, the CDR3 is TGTGCCAGCAGGTCCACCGGGATAAACACTGAAGCTTTCTTT. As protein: CASRSTGINTEAFF.